The rows below give T cell receptor beta chains drawn from one sample of a study of Graves' ophthalmopathy and Graves' hyperthyroidism. Each CDR3 protein is one row after TCRdb ran MiXCR on the multiplex PCR reads. The table shows 900,000 to 1,200,000 distinct CDR3 sequences, with 36% occurring only once. Sequences were obtained from peripheral blood or thyroid tissue (not recorded which). These receptors were collected from an adult man with Graves' hyperthyroidism. The CDR3 runs from the conserved cysteine through the conserved F or W. D genes are given only for firm matches. Size is stated for part of the rows, as once, few or many counts, or as a class when the clone is expanded.

TRBJ1-6 | 14 | - | many | TRBV2 | CASSELSAGSPLHF | TGTGCCAGCAGTGAATTGTCGGCCGGTTCACCCCTCCACTTT
TRBJ1-4 | 13 | - | many | TRBV7-9 | CASGPGWREKLFF | TGTGCCAGCGGTCCAGGGTGGCGTGAAAAACTGTTTTTT
TRBJ2-5 | 12 | - | - | TRBV29-1 | CSVGQRQETQYF | TGCAGCGTAGGACAGCGCCAAGAGACCCAGTACTTC
TRBJ1-5 | 14 | TRBD1 | many | TRBV28 | CASRPDRANQPQHF | TGTGCCAGCAGACCCGACAGGGCGAATCAGCCCCAGCATTTT
TRBJ1-2 | 13 | - | - | TRBV20-1 | CSARKGANYGYTF | TGCAGTGCTCGAAAGGGTGCCAACTATGGCTACACCTTC
TRBJ1-3 | 15 | - | - | TRBV9 | CASSVDGVPGNTIYF | TGTGCCAGCAGCGTAGATGGGGTGCCTGGAAACACCATATATTTT
TRBJ1-2 | 11 | - | - | TRBV30 | CAWSHGSGYTF | TGTGCCTGGAGCCACGGTTCTGGCTACACCTTC
TRBJ1-1 | 12 | - | - | TRBV28 | CASSRVRQITCF | TGTGCCAGCAGTAGGGTTAGACAGATAACTTGCTTT
TRBJ2-7 | 13 | TRBD2 | few | TRBV10-3 | CATAGGPGYEQYF | TGTGCCACAGCGGGAGGGCCAGGTTACGAGCAGTACTTC
TRBJ1-5 | 14 | - | many | TRBV19 | CASSMSGSSQPQHF | TGTGCCAGTAGTATGTCGGGCAGTTCCCAGCCCCAGCATTTT
TRBJ1-3 | 11 | - | - | TRBV2 | CARTGPDTIYF | TGTGCCAGAACAGGGCCGGACACCATATATTTT
TRBJ1-2 | 15 | TRBD1 | - | TRBV25-1 | CASSEPGQGAQGYTF | TGTGCCAGCAGTGAACCGGGACAGGGGGCACAAGGCTACACCTTC
TRBJ2-2 | 15 | - | few | TRBV11-2 | CASSVGQVNTGELFF | TGTGCCAGCAGCGTGGGACAAGTGAACACCGGGGAGCTGTTTTTT
TRBJ1-2 | 16 | TRBD1 | - | TRBV2 | CASRGTATSMNYGYTF | TGTGCCAGCAGAGGGACAGCAACATCAATGAACTATGGCTACACCTTC
TRBJ2-7 | 16 | - | - | TRBV6-5 | CASSYDPGRPSYEQYF | TGTGCCAGCAGTTACGATCCGGGGCGACCTTCCTACGAGCAGTACTTC
TRBJ1-2 | 12 | - | many | TRBV29-1 | CSVASDLGGYTF | TGCAGCGTTGCCTCGGACCTTGGAGGCTACACCTTC
TRBJ1-5 | 15 | - | many | TRBV2 | CASSEAEGVGQPQHF | TGTGCCAGCAGTGAAGCTGAGGGGGTAGGCCAGCCCCAGCATTTT
TRBJ1-1 | 14 | - | many | TRBV9 | CASSTGGLNSEAFF | TGTGCCAGCAGCACCGGAGGACTGAATTCTGAAGCTTTCTTT
TRBJ1-1 | 15 | - | - | TRBV5-1 | CASSLVPGMNTEASF | TGCGCCAGCAGCTTGGTTCCGGGTATGAACACTGAAGCTTCCTTT
TRBJ1-1 | 11 | TRBD1 | - | TRBV29-1 | CSVVEGQEVLF | TGCAGCGTTGTAGAAGGACAGGAGGTGCTCTTT
TRBJ1-1 | 14 | - | - | TRBV7-8 | CASSPQSSQIEAFF | TGTGCCAGCAGCCCACAAAGTAGCCAGATTGAAGCTTTCTTT
TRBJ2-5 | 17 | TRBD1 | many | TRBV7-6 | CASSLTRDRGRPETQYF | TGTGCCAGCAGCTTAACCCGGGACAGGGGGCGCCCGGAGACCCAGTACTTC
TRBJ2-7 | 15 | TRBD1 | many | TRBV7-7 | CASSLRGTGPYEQYF | TGTGCCAGCAGCCTCAGAGGGACAGGGCCATACGAGCAGTACTTC
TRBJ2-3 | 16 | - | - | TRBV20-1 | CSARDPFGGNTDTQYF | TGCAGTGCTAGAGATCCTTTTGGCGGGAACACAGATACGCAGTATTTT
TRBJ2-2 | 12 | - | - | TRBV20-1 | CSALGSTGELFF | TGCAGTGCCCTCGGGAGCACCGGGGAGCTGTTTTTT
TRBJ1-1 | 15 | - | - | TRBV5-1 | CASSPGGSGNTEAFF | TGCGCCAGCAGCCCCGGTGGGTCGGGGAACACTGAAGCTTTCTTT
TRBJ2-7 | 15 | - | - | TRBV7-9 | CASSSMATGSYEQYF | TGTGCCAGCAGCTCCATGGCCACTGGCTCCTACGAGCAGTACTTC
TRBJ2-5 | 15 | - | - | TRBV6-2/TRBV6-3 | CASLNRAGLQETQYF | TGTGCCAGCCTAAACAGGGCAGGTCTCCAAGAGACCCAGTACTTC
TRBJ2-2 | 16 | TRBD2 | - | TRBV7-8 | CASSLLAGGFPGELFF | TGTGCCAGCAGCTTACTAGCGGGGGGGTTTCCCGGGGAGCTGTTTTTT
TRBJ2-5 | 14 | - | many | TRBV7-2 | CASSASSDQETQYF | TGTGCCAGCAGCGCTTCCTCGGACCAAGAGACCCAGTACTTC
TRBJ2-2 | 16 | - | once | TRBV2 | CASSEYVALNTGELFF | TGTGCCAGCAGTGAATATGTGGCTTTGAACACTGGGGAGCTGTTTTTT
TRBJ2-3 | 15 | - | few | TRBV15 | CATSRERGWADTQYF | TGTGCCACCAGCAGAGAACGGGGGTGGGCAGATACGCAGTATTTT
TRBJ1-6 | 13 | - | many | TRBV6-2/TRBV6-3 | CASRREWWSPLHF | TGTGCCAGCAGAAGAGAGTGGTGGTCACCCCTCCACTTT
TRBJ2-5 | 14 | - | - | TRBV10-3 | CAISRTASNQPQYF | TGTGCCATCAGCCGGACAGCTAGCAATCAGCCCCAGTACTTC
TRBJ2-7 | 16 | TRBD2 | - | TRBV7-2 | CASSRVGGLAVYEQYF | TGTGCCAGCAGCAGAGTCGGGGGACTAGCGGTCTACGAGCAGTACTTC
TRBJ1-1 | 11 | - | - | TRBV20-1 | CSAKGDTEAFF | TGCAGTGCAAAGGGGGACACTGAAGCTTTCTTT
TRBJ1-1 | 13 | - | - | TRBV6-1 | CAISEAGPTEAFF | TGTGCCATCAGTGAAGCAGGGCCCACTGAAGCTTTCTTT
TRBJ1-5 | 16 | - | many | TRBV4-1 | CASSQDPGNYNQPQHF | TGCGCCAGCAGCCAAGATCCAGGCAACTACAATCAGCCCCAGCATTTT
TRBJ1-2 | 15 | TRBD1 | - | TRBV12-3/TRBV12-4 | CASSPPIGTGGGYTF | TGTGCCAGCAGTCCCCCCATTGGGACAGGGGGTGGCTACACCTTC
TRBJ1-2 | 13 | - | few | TRBV6-6 | CASSTEEGYGYTF | TGTGCCAGCAGTACGGAGGAGGGGTATGGCTACACCTTC
TRBJ2-1 | 12 | TRBD2 | - | TRBV10-3 | CVSSGGYNEQFF | TGTGTGTCTAGCGGGGGGTACAATGAGCAGTTCTTC
TRBJ2-5 | 12 | - | - | TRBV2 | CASSEGVQPQYF | TGTGCCAGCAGTGAAGGTGTTCAGCCCCAGTACTTC
TRBJ2-2 | 16 | - | many | TRBV9 | CASSVSEGANTGELFF | TGTGCCAGCAGCGTATCCGAGGGGGCGAACACCGGGGAGCTGTTTTTT
TRBJ1-1 | 13 | - | many | TRBV10-3 | CAISVQRMSEAFF | TGTGCCATCAGTGTTCAACGAATGTCTGAAGCTTTCTTT
TRBJ2-7 | 12 | - | many | TRBV29-1 | CSVLDEIHEQYF | TGCAGCGTTCTGGACGAAATCCACGAGCAGTACTTC